One sample yielded the 27 T cell receptor beta chains listed below, sequenced in a study of CD8 T cells in ankylosing spondylitis. MiXCR, applied by TCRdb to the 5' RACE reads, yields one record per CDR3 protein. This table has approximately 180,000 distinct CDR3 sequences, roughly 20% appearing once. Material: blood, either unsorted or a sorted T cell fraction (not recorded which). These receptors were taken from a male donor aged 10-29 years with ankylosing spondylitis or in good health (not recorded which).

This clonotype was observed at least ten times. The rearrangement links TRBV4-1 to TRBJ1-1, with no clear D. The CDR3 consists of 13 residues. The V gene lost 4 bases and the J gene lost 5 bases, with 11 bases spanning the gap. The germline CDR1 and CDR2 sequences are MGHRA and YSYEKL. The CDR3 loop is CASSLILGTEAFF. The CDR3 coding sequence is TGCGCCAGCAGCCTGATACTGGGAACTGAAGCTTTCTTT.

The sample holds a few counts of this clonotype. The V call is TRBV5-4, the J call TRBJ2-1, with 8 positions matching TRBD1. Germline trimming cut 0 bases from V and 3 bases from J; bases unmatched to any gene: 8. The germline CDR1 and CDR2 sequences are SGHNT and YYREEE (reference sequence). The CDR3 length is 17 residues. The CDR3 coding sequence is TGTGCCAGCAGCTTGGGGCAGGGGGCTGGGGGCTACAATGAGCAGTTCTTC. Translating gives CASSLGQGAGGYNEQFF.

The table lists this clonotype with many counts. V gene TRBV12-3 or TRBV12-4 combines with J gene TRBJ2-3; 11 nucleotides match TRBD2. Losses at the gene ends were 5 bases for V and 4 bases for J; bases not matched to a gene: 14. The CDR3 consists of 18 residues. The CDR3 loop is CASSPTLGRLAGPDTQYF. Here the CDR3 DNA reads TGTGCCAGCAGTCCGACCCTGGGTAGACTAGCGGGACCAGATACGCAGTATTTT.

This clonotype was seen many times. The rearrangement links TRBV4-1 to TRBJ1-3; D perhaps matches TRBD1 (5 bases). V lost 0 bases to trimming and J lost 0 bases, with 9 bases between them. Germline CDR1 is MGHRA and CDR2 is YSYEKL. The CDR3 sequence is 16 residues long. In nucleotides, the CDR3 is TGCGCCAGCAGCCAAGAGGGAAGGGGCTCTGGAAACACCATATATTTT. Protein: CASSQEGRGSGNTIYF.

This clonotype came up many times. This sequence joins TRBV20-1 and TRBJ2-7, with D perhaps TRBD1 or TRBD2 (7 bases each). CDR3 length: 14 amino acids. V was cut by 6 bases and J by 1 base, with 16 bases left in between. Germline V gene sequence: CDR1 DFQATT, CDR2 SNEGSKA (reference sequence). The CDR3 loop reads CSASGDSSSYEQYF. The CDR3 nucleotides read TGCAGTGCAAGCGGGGACAGTTCTTCCTACGAGCAGTACTTC.

This clonotype has at least ten counts. V gene TRBV6-5 combines with J gene TRBJ2-5, with D possibly matching TRBD2 (6 bases). Germline assignment: CDR1 MNHEY and CDR2 SVGAGI. The length of the CDR3 is 14 residues. V lost 6 bases to trimming and J lost 4 bases, with 15 bases between them. DNA for the CDR3: TGTGCCAGCAGACGGGAGCCTAGAGGAGAGACCCAGTACTTC. Protein product: CASRREPRGETQYF.

There are many counts of this clonotype. This rearrangement joins TRBV20-1 to TRBJ1-2, with D unclear. The CDR3 covers 16 residues. Trimming stripped 0 bases from V and 3 bases from J, with 17 bases between. In germline, CDR1 is DFQATT, CDR2 SNEGSKA (reference sequence). The CDR3 DNA is TGCAGTGCTAGAGATCCGAGAGGGCCCGCGGACTATGGCTACACCTTC. It is translated as CSARDPRGPADYGYTF.

This clonotype was recorded at least ten times. The V gene is TRBV5-1, the J gene TRBJ1-2; no reliable D call. The CDR3 consists of 13 residues. V lost 0 bases, J lost 4 bases, and 7 bases lay in between. Looked up from germline, CDR1 is SGHRS and CDR2 is YFSETQ. CDR3 in amino acids: CASSLVGSYGYTF. The CDR3 DNA is TGCGCCAGCAGCTTGGTTGGCTCCTATGGCTACACCTTC.

There are many counts of this clonotype. The CDR3, as DNA: TGTGCCAGCAGTTCAGGACTAGCGGGAGCAACTTACCAAGAGACCCAGTACTTC. Its protein is CASSSGLAGATYQETQYF. This sequence joins TRBV6-1 and TRBJ2-5; 13 nucleotides agree with TRBD2. From germline, CDR1 is MNHNS and CDR2 SASEGT. The V and J ends lost 5 bases and 0 bases, in that order; junction bases with no gene match: 9. The CDR3 consists of 18 residues.

In its sample, this clonotype was seen many times. V and J are TRBV20-1 and TRBJ2-5; D ambiguous. Trimming took 5 bases from V and 7 from J, leaving 8 bases between them. This CDR3 spans 10 amino acids. Germline CDR1 reads DFQATT; CDR2 reads SNEGSKA (reference sequence). The CDR3 DNA reads TGCAGTGCTGTCTTCGGGACCCAGTACTTC. Protein: CSAVFGTQYF.

This clonotype was seen many times. V is TRBV7-9 and J is TRBJ2-1; TRBD2 matches 13 bases. The J segment lost 7 bases and the V segment lost 1 base, leaving 4 bases of the junction unmatched. Germline CDR1 and CDR2: SEHNR and FQNEAQ (reference sequence). The CDR3 spans 16 residues. CDR3 in DNA: TGTGCCAGCAGCTTAGGGACTAGCGGGAGATTGAATGAGCAGTTCTTC. Amino acid sequence: CASSLGTSGRLNEQFF.

This clonotype was seen ten or more times. CDR3 nucleotides: TGTGCCAGCGGAACATCTGGCTCCTTCTACGAGCAGTACTTC. Encoded protein: CASGTSGSFYEQYF. This sequence joins TRBV12-3 or TRBV12-4 and TRBJ2-7; unclear D gene. There are 14 residues in the CDR3. The germline V and J ends were trimmed by 8 bases and 3 bases, with 17 bases remaining between them.

This clonotype was recorded at least ten times. The chain joins TRBV5-6 to TRBJ2-2; TRBD1 is a possible D gene (6 bases). Trimming took off 4 bases at V and 0 bases at J, with 16 bases between the two ends. CDR1 is SGHDT, CDR2 YYEEEE, per germline. The CDR3 has 17 amino acids. The CDR3 DNA sequence: TGTGCCAGCAGCCGCTTGGACAGATCCGCGAACACCGGGGAGCTGTTTTTT. It specifies CASSRLDRSANTGELFF.

The table lists this clonotype with many counts. The rearrangement links TRBV4-3 to TRBJ2-1; 12 bases match TRBD2. This CDR3 comprises 16 residues. Trimming removed 5 bases from V and 5 bases from J; junction bases left unmatched: 7. Germline-derived CDR1 and CDR2 are LGHNA and YSLEER. CDR3 sequence reads: CASSWRTSGTDNEQFF. Written as DNA, the CDR3 is TGCGCCAGCAGCTGGCGGACTAGCGGGACGGACAATGAGCAGTTCTTC.

This clonotype was seen many times. V gene TRBV9 combines with J gene TRBJ2-7; perhaps TRBD2 as D (6 bases). The germline gives CDR1 SGDLS, CDR2 YYNGEE. V dropped 0 bases and J dropped 7 bases, with 11 bases sitting between them. The CDR3 is 13 residues long. CDR3 nucleotide sequence: TGTGCCAGCAGCGTAGCGGGACTGGGGGAGCAGTACTTC. Translating it yields CASSVAGLGEQYF. The whole variable domain, filled in from reference TRBV9 and TRBJ2-7, reads DSGVTQTPKHLITATGQRVTLRCSPRSGDLSVYWYQQSLDQGLQFLIQYYNGEERAKGNILERFSAQQFPDLHSELNLSSLELGDSALYFCASSVAGLGEQYFGPGTRLTVT.

The V and J genes are TRBV24-1 and TRBJ2-2, with D perhaps TRBD1 or TRBD2 (5 bases each). Trimming cost V 7 bases and J 6 bases, with 8 bases left between them. Germline loops: CDR1 KGHDR, CDR2 SFDVKD. The CDR3 runs 12 residues. The CDR3 sequence: CATRLGAGELFF. The DNA of the CDR3 is TGTGCCACCAGGCTGGGGGCCGGGGAGCTGTTTTTT.

This clonotype was seen more than once but under ten times. The CDR3: CASSMLAGELFF. In DNA, the CDR3 is TGTGCCAGTAGTATGCTAGCCGGGGAGCTGTTTTTT. The rearrangement joins TRBV19 to TRBJ2-2; D gene unclear. The V gene's germline CDR1 is LNHDA and CDR2 SQIVND (reference sequence). Trimming shortened V by 3 bases and J by 6 bases, and 5 bases separated the two germline ends. CDR3 length: 12 amino acids.

A few counts support this clonotype. J is TRBJ1-1 and V is TRBV28; 7 bases are a match to TRBD1. The germline CDR1 and CDR2 sequences are MDHEN and SYDVKM. The V and J ends lost 5 bases and 4 bases, in that order; junction bases with no gene match: 7. This CDR3 is 14 amino acids long. The CDR3: CASSLPGQATEAFF. The CDR3 nucleotides read TGTGCCAGCAGTCTTCCTGGACAGGCCACTGAAGCTTTCTTT.

The rearrangement links TRBV25-1 to TRBJ1-2, with D hard to call. The CDR3 is made up of 13 amino acids. Germline assignment: CDR1 MGHDK and CDR2 SYGVNS. V was trimmed by 2 bases and J by 3 bases, leaving 7 bases between them. CDR3 region: CASSEAFDYGYTF. CDR3 coding DNA: TGTGCCAGCAGTGAAGCGTTCGACTATGGCTACACCTTC.

This chain links TRBV5-1 with TRBJ1-5, with D hard to call. Germline-derived CDR1 and CDR2 are SGHRS and YFSETQ. Trimming took 2 bases from V and 13 from J, leaving 10 bases between them. CDR3 length: 11 amino acids. The CDR3 region is CASSLLRGQHF. CDR3 sequence (DNA): TGCGCCAGCAGCTTATTACGGGGACAGCATTTT. Together with reference TRBV5-1 and TRBJ1-5, the CDR3 gives the full variable domain: KAGVTQTPRYLIKTRGQQVTLSCSPISGHRSVSWYQQTPGQGLQFLFEYFSETQRNKGNFPGRFSGRQFSNSRSEMNVSTLELGDSALYLCASSLLRGQHFGDGTRLSIL.

This clonotype was recorded at least ten times. The chain recombines TRBV2 with TRBJ1-2; D is unresolved. The CDR3 has 13 residues. Per the germline V gene, CDR1 is SNHLY and CDR2 is FYNNEI. Trimming removed 1 base from V and 8 bases from J, with 11 bases in between. Written as DNA, the CDR3 is TGTGCCAGCAGTGAAGTTCGGGGTCAGGGCTACACCTTC. It codes for CASSEVRGQGYTF.

This clonotype was seen repeatedly, ten times or more. The rearrangement uses TRBV29-1 and TRBJ2-5, with D uncertain. The CDR3 is 12 residues long. Germline V gives CDR1 SQVTM, CDR2 ANQGSEA. Trimming removed 2 bases at V and 4 bases at J, with 8 bases between. CDR3: CSVELSPETQYF. The DNA for the CDR3 is TGCAGCGTTGAATTAAGCCCAGAGACCCAGTACTTC. Combining the CDR3 with reference TRBV29-1 and TRBJ2-5 gives the whole variable domain SAVISQKPSRDICQRGTSLTIQCQVDSQVTMMFWYRQQPGQSLTLIATANQGSEATYESGFVIDKFPISRPNLTFSTLTVSNMSPEDSSIYLCSVELSPETQYFGPGTRLLVL.

This clonotype was picked up many times. This chain connects TRBV10-3 to TRBJ2-1; 13 nucleotides line up with TRBD2. The germline gives CDR1 ENHRY, CDR2 SYGVKD. This CDR3 region has 15 residues. Germline trimming cut 8 bases from V and 6 bases from J; bases unmatched to any gene: 7. CDR3 sequence reads: CAIARTSGSFNEQFF. Written as DNA, the CDR3 is TGTGCCATCGCAAGGACTAGCGGGAGTTTCAATGAGCAGTTCTTC.

This clonotype was observed many times. The rearrangement links TRBV20-1 to TRBJ2-7, with D unclear. In germline, CDR1 is DFQATT, CDR2 SNEGSKA (reference sequence). With 5 bases removed from V and 6 bases from J, the gap between germline ends came to 17 bases. The CDR3 has 13 amino acids. The CDR3 coding sequence is TGCAGTGCTCAATTGGCGTTGTTCGGCGAGCAGTACTTC. It yields the protein CSAQLALFGEQYF.

The chain uses TRBV20-1 and TRBJ2-3; no clear D gene. V was cut by 5 bases and J by 4 bases, with 10 bases left in between. The CDR3 sequence is 12 residues long. In germline, CDR1 is DFQATT, CDR2 SNEGSKA (reference sequence). Written as DNA, the CDR3 is TGCAGTGCTCTCCCCGCGGCAGATACGCAGTATTTT. It yields the protein CSALPAADTQYF.

This clonotype was recorded at least ten times. This sequence joins TRBV12-3 or TRBV12-4 and TRBJ1-6; D not resolved. Between the trimmed V and J ends, which lost 1 base and 10 bases, there was a span of 8 bases. The CDR3 is 13 residues long. CDR3 protein: CASSLGEASPLHF. CDR3 nucleotide sequence: TGTGCCAGCAGTTTAGGGGAGGCCTCACCCCTCCACTTT.

This clonotype was recorded many times. V usage is TRBV29-1 and J usage is TRBJ2-5; 8 bases match TRBD2. Germline CDR1 is SQVTM and CDR2 is ANQGSEA. After removal of 7 bases from V and 5 bases from J, the junction contained 3 bases not matched to a gene. The CDR3 covers 11 residues. This CDR3 is CSGGGRETQYF. The CDR3 bases are TGCAGCGGTGGCGGGAGGGAGACCCAGTACTTC.